The 10 T cell receptor beta chains below all came from one sample that was sequenced in a study of quantifying T cell responses using KT2 cells. Study information: TCR alpha and beta constant-region primers primed reverse transcription of RNA.

Each cDNA got a UMI-containing oligo ligated at its 3' end. An equimolar mix of RC1.1 and RC1.2 primed the beta chain across TRBC1 and TRBC2. TCRdb reprocessed the UMI-ligation and nested PCR reads via MiXCR and lists one record per CDR3 protein. This table holds 39,000 or so distinct CDR3 sequences, about a sixth found once. The source material was PBMCs spiked with cells of the T cell clone KT2. The receptors here all came from a human donor.

V is TRBV2 and J is TRBJ1-4; D not certain. The ends were cut back, 6 bases at V and 5 bases at J, with 13 bases in the middle. There are 14 residues in the CDR3. Looked up from germline, CDR1 is SNHLY and CDR2 is FYNNEI. CDR3 sequence reads: CASSLTSANEKLFF. Written as DNA, the CDR3 is TGTGCCAGCAGCCTTACTTCTGCGAATGAAAAACTGTTTTTT.

This clonotype appeared a few times. The chain is built from TRBV5-4 and TRBJ1-1, with 9 positions matching TRBD1. Looked up from germline, CDR1 is SGHNT and CDR2 is YYREEE (reference sequence). V trimming: 4 bases; J trimming: 4 bases; junction bases outside the gene matches: 8. There are 15 residues in the CDR3. This CDR3 is CASSLGQGRTTEAFF. The CDR3 nucleotides are TGTGCCAGCAGCCTAGGACAGGGGCGGACCACTGAAGCTTTCTTT.

In its sample, this clonotype was seen a few times. The V and J genes are TRBV20-1 and TRBJ2-3, with D possibly being TRBD2 (6 bases). The CDR3 loop spans 12 amino acids. Trimming left V 5 bases short and J 3 bases short, with 9 bases between. Germline CDR1 reads DFQATT; CDR2 reads SNEGSKA (reference sequence). CDR3 region: CSAQEGTDTQYF. In nucleotides, the CDR3 is TGCAGTGCTCAGGAGGGGACAGATACGCAGTATTTT.

Sample share makes this clonotype large. The V call is TRBV27, the J call TRBJ2-2, with 7 bases matching TRBD1. The V and J ends lost 6 bases and 6 bases, in that order; junction bases with no gene match: 7. Germline V gene data show CDR1 as MNHEY and CDR2 as SMNVEV (reference sequence). This CDR3 comprises 14 residues. CDR3 protein: CASSRQGSPGELFF. CDR3 nucleotide sequence: TGTGCCAGCAGCCGACAGGGTAGCCCCGGGGAGCTGTTTTTT.

The chain has TRBV10-1 and TRBJ2-2; D not certain. CDR1 WNHNN and CDR2 SYGVQD come from the germline V gene (reference sequence). The ends were cut back, 8 bases at V and 4 bases at J, with 8 bases in the middle. The CDR3 runs 12 residues. The CDR3 DNA reads as TGCGCCAGCTCCTCGGTCACCGGGGAGCTGTTTTTT. Encoded protein: CASSSVTGELFF.

This sequence joins TRBV5-4 and TRBJ2-3; D may match TRBD1 or TRBD2 (5 bases each). The CDR3 totals 14 residues. The V end lost 4 bases, the J end lost 4 bases, and 13 bases lay between the germline ends. From germline, CDR1 is SGHNT and CDR2 YYREEE (reference sequence). CDR3 coding DNA: TGTGCCAGCAGCCACGGGACCACACCAGATACGCAGTATTTT. It is translated as CASSHGTTPDTQYF. The variable domain in full, with the rest retrieved from reference TRBV5-4 and TRBJ2-3, is ETGVTQSPTHLIKTRGQQVTLRCSSQSGHNTVSWYQQALGQGPQFIFQYYREEENGRGNFPPRFSGLQFPNYSSELNVNALELDDSALYLCASSHGTTPDTQYFGPGTRLTVL.

The sample holds a few counts of this clonotype. V gene TRBV5-1 combines with J gene TRBJ2-1, with D perhaps matching TRBD1 (6 bases). With 2 bases removed from V and 3 bases from J, the gap between germline ends came to 9 bases. The CDR3 contains 14 residues. Germline CDR1 SGHRS, CDR2 YFSETQ. The CDR3 reads CASSFEGVYNEQFF. The CDR3 nucleotides read TGCGCCAGCAGCTTTGAGGGGGTCTACAATGAGCAGTTCTTC.

Only a few counts were recorded for this clonotype. The gene calls are TRBV6-2 or TRBV6-3 and TRBJ2-5, with 7 bases matching TRBD2. CDR3 length: 14 amino acids. The V gene end was trimmed by 2 bases and the J gene end by 2 bases; junction bases not matched to a gene: 2. Germline V gives CDR1 MNHEY, CDR2 SVGEGT. The CDR3 reads CASSYVGGQETQYF. The CDR3 DNA reads as TGTGCCAGCAGTTACGTGGGGGGGCAAGAGACCCAGTACTTC.

The chain uses TRBV7-9 and TRBJ2-2; D perhaps matches TRBD2 (6 bases). Germline-derived CDR1 and CDR2 are SEHNR and FQNEAQ (reference sequence). The CDR3 has 14 amino acids. V lost 6 bases and J 2 bases, leaving 10 bases between the germline ends. The CDR3, as DNA: TGTGCCAGCAGGTTCGGACTAAACACCGGGGAGCTGTTTTTT. Residues: CASRFGLNTGELFF.

There are a few counts of this clonotype. The chain recombines TRBV2 with TRBJ2-2; 8 nucleotides match TRBD2. The CDR3 loop spans 14 amino acids. The V gene's germline CDR1 is SNHLY and CDR2 FYNNEI. The junction had 6 bases not matched to a gene; V was cut back by 5 bases and J by 7 bases. In nucleotides, the CDR3 is TGTGCCAGCAGTCCAGGACTAGCTGGCGGGGAGCTGTTTTTT. Its translation is CASSPGLAGGELFF.